Sequencing of this TCR beta chain was carried out in a study of blood T cell repertoires in COVID-19. Study in general: The cDNA or gDNA used as material had been derived from T cells, B-cell-depleted T cells, or PBMCs.

Generated by immunoSEQ multiplex PCR, the TCRdb table keeps only in-frame clones and is missing some. The data hold roughly 250,000 clones, with roughly 93% observed a single time. The CDR3 extends over 15 amino acids. Looked up from germline, CDR1 is MGHDK and CDR2 is SYGVNS. Trimming at V came to 8 bases and at J to 4 bases, leaving 10 bases not matched to a gene. Material for sequencing was PBMCs or T cells enriched from blood (not recorded which). This TCR was sampled from a middle-aged woman with acute COVID-19. The chain employs TRBV25-1 and TRBJ2-5; TRBD1 matches at 10 bases. CDR3 nucleotides: TGTGCCAGCTCTAAGGGGGACAGGGGCCGAGAGACCCAGTACTTC. This translates into CASSKGDRGRETQYF. Filled out from reference TRBV25-1 and TRBJ2-5, the complete variable domain reads EADIYQTPRYLVIGTGKKITLECSQTMGHDKMYWYQQDPGMELHLIHYSYGVNSTEKGDLSSESTVSRIRTEHFPLTLESARPSHTSQYLCASSKGDRGRETQYFGPGTRLLVL.